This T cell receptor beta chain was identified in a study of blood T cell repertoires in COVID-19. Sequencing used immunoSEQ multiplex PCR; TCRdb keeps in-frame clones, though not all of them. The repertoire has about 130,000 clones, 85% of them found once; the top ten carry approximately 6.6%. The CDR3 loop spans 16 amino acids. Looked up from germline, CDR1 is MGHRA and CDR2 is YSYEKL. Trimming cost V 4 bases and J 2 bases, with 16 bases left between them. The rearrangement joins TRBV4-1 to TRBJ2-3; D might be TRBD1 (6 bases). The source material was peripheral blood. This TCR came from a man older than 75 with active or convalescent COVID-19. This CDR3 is CASSPADSPATDTQYF. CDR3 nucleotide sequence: TGCGCCAGCAGCCCCGCGGACAGTCCCGCCACAGATACGCAGTATTTT.